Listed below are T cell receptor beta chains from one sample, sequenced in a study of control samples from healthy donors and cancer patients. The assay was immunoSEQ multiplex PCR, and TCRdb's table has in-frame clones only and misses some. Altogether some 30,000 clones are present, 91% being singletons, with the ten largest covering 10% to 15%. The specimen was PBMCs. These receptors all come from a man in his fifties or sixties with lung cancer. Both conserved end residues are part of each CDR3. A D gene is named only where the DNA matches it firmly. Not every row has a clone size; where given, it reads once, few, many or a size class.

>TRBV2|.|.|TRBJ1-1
TGTGCCAGCAGCAGGACGGTGGGGAACACTGAAGCTTTCTTT
CASSRTVGNTEAFF
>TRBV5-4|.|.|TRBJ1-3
TGTGCCAGCAGCTTGGGAAGGGTCTCTGGAAACACCATATATTTT
CASSLGRVSGNTIYF
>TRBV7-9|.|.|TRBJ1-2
TGTGCCAGCAGCCCTTGGGACGCCTATGGCTACACCTTC
CASSPWDAYGYTF
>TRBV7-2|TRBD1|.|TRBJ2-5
TGTGCCAGCAGCTTAGCGGCACAGGGGGTGGTAGAGACCCAGTACTTC
CASSLAAQGVVETQYF
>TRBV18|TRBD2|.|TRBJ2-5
TGTGCCAGCTCACCACCGTTTGCGGGGGGTACCGATCAAGAGACCCAGTACTTC
CASSPPFAGGTDQETQYF
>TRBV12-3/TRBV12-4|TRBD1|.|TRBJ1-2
TGTGCCAGCAGTCCAGGGGGGACCTATGGCTACACCTTC
CASSPGGTYGYTF
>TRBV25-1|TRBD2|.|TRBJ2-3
TGTGCCAGCAGTGACCCGACTAGCGGGGGCCCTACCGGAGATACGCAGTATTTT
CASSDPTSGGPTGDTQYF
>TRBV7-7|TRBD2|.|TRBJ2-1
TGTGCTAGCAGCAGCGGGAAAAGCTCCTACAATGAGCAGTTCTTC
CASSSGKSSYNEQFF
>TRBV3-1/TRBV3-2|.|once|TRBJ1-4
TGTGCCAGCAGCCTTGCCGGGGGTAATGAAAAACTGTTTTTT
CASSLAGGNEKLFF
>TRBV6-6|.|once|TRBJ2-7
TGTGCCAGCAGTCCCGGAGCCTACGAGCAGTACTTC
CASSPGAYEQYF